This TCR beta chain was recorded in a study of Graves' ophthalmopathy and Graves' hyperthyroidism. Study information: Prior to any treatment, peripheral blood was collected at the time of initial diagnosis.

Remarks on this clonotype: Its specificity is not known.

Whole-study results and caveats: The majority of expanded thyroid clonotypes above 0.001 frequency also occurred in blood. A roughly 81% specificity and 87.88% sensitivity were achieved by a 13-signature model that separated ophthalmopathy from stable hyperthyroidism.

CDR3 regions of TCR beta were amplified from RNA transcripts. Second-round multiplex PCR came after a first-round RT-PCR that employed HTBI primers. TCRdb redid the calling of the multiplex PCR reads with MiXCR, one entry per CDR3 protein. The sample has hundreds of thousands of distinct CDR3 sequences, about 20% seen once. This CDR3 has 12 amino acids. The V end was cut by 4 bases, the J end by 7 bases, with 12 bases between. Looked up from germline, CDR1 is SGHRS and CDR2 is YFSETQ. The specimen sequenced was peripheral blood. The sequence came from a woman younger than 35 with stable Graves' hyperthyroidism. Some clones in this sample may be carry-over from other donors' samples. V is TRBV5-1 and J is TRBJ2-7; D possibly uses TRBD1 or TRBD2 (7 bases each). The CDR3 DNA is TGCGCCAGCAGCCGTCAGGGGGGGGAGCAGTACTTC. It codes for CASSRQGGEQYF.